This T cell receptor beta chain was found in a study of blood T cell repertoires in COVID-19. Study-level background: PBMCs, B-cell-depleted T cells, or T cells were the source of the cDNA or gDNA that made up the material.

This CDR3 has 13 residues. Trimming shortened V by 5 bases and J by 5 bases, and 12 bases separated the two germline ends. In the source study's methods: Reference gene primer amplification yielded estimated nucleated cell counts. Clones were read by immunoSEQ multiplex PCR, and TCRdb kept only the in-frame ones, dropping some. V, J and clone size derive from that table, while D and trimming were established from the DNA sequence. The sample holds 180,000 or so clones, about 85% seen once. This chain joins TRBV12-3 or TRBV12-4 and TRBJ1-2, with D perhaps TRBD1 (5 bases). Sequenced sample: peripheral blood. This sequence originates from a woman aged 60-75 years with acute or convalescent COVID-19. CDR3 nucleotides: TGTGCCAGCAGTCCAGGGATCTATTATGGCTACACCTTC. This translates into CASSPGIYYGYTF.